The 19 T cell receptor beta chains below were found in one sample sequenced in a study of shared clonotypes between healthy human individuals. Terminally differentiated effector memory CD45RA+ cells were left out of the naive CD8 fraction, which was CD45RO-negative and positively selected for CCR7. The assay was immunoSEQ multiplex PCR, and TCRdb's table has in-frame clones only and misses some. Of more than 600,000 clones in the sample, about 91% are singletons; the top ten hold about 24%. Sequencing was performed on naive CD8+ T cells sorted from blood. These TCRs come from a man aged 25 to 40 in good health.

The V call is TRBV6-5, the J call TRBJ2-7; no clear D. CDR1 MNHEY and CDR2 SVGAGI come from the germline V gene. The V end was cut by 4 bases, the J end by 4 bases, with 11 bases between. The CDR3 extends over 13 amino acids. CDR3 coding DNA: TGTGCCAGCAGTTGGCAGGTTTCGTACGAGCAGTACTTC. It yields the protein CASSWQVSYEQYF.

The gene calls are TRBV10-2 and TRBJ2-7; TRBD2 agrees at 10 bases. V lost 6 bases to trimming and J lost 2 bases; unmatched junction nucleotides: 16. The CDR3 has 18 residues. Germline V lookup: CDR1 WSHSY, CDR2 SAAADI. The CDR3 nucleotides are TGCGCCAGCAGCCACGAGCGGGAGGGCCTTAGCCCGCCCTACGAGCAGTACTTC. Translating gives CASSHEREGLSPPYEQYF.

CDR3 protein: CASAVGTETYEQYF. CDR3 nucleotide sequence: TGCGCCAGCGCCGTAGGGACAGAGACCTACGAGCAGTACTTC. The chain is built from TRBV5-1 and TRBJ2-7, with 7 bases identical to TRBD1. The CDR3 contains 14 residues. The germline V gene has CDR1 SGHRS and CDR2 YFSETQ. After removal of 7 bases from V and 2 bases from J, the junction contained 9 bases not matched to a gene.

This clone came up once. CDR3 sequence: CASRMLRDSYNEQFF. CDR3 in DNA: TGTGCCAGCAGAATGCTGCGGGACTCCTACAATGAGCAGTTCTTC. J is TRBJ2-1 and V is TRBV28, with TRBD2 as a possible D gene (6 bases). The CDR3 covers 15 residues. Trimming took 6 bases from V and 0 from J, leaving 12 bases between them. From germline, CDR1 is MDHEN and CDR2 SYDVKM.

This chain connects TRBV4-3 to TRBJ1-2; no definite D call. This CDR3 is built from 15 residues. The germline V gene encodes CDR1 LGHNA and CDR2 YSLEER. V was shortened by 2 bases and J by 2 bases, with 12 bases between the two germline ends. CDR3 in DNA: TGCGCCAGCAGCCAAATACTAGTTACCAACTATGGCTACACCTTC. Translated, it gives CASSQILVTNYGYTF.

The CDR3 nucleotides are TGTGCCAGCAGAACCTACACTGAAGCTTTCTTT. Translation: CASRTYTEAFF. This sequence joins TRBV2 and TRBJ1-1; D is undetermined. Trimming took 6 bases from V and 3 from J, leaving 5 bases between them. CDR3 length: 11 amino acids. From germline, CDR1 is SNHLY and CDR2 FYNNEI.

The chain employs TRBV6-6 and TRBJ2-7, with 8 positions matching TRBD2. CDR1 MNHNY and CDR2 SVGAGI come from the germline V gene (reference sequence). The CDR3 loop spans 13 amino acids. V dropped 5 bases and J dropped 4; count of bases not matched to a gene: 4. CDR3: CASSTGGWYEQYF. CDR3 DNA: TGTGCCAGCAGTACGGGGGGGTGGTACGAGCAGTACTTC.

The chain carries TRBV19 and TRBJ2-7; no reliable D call. Trimming took 1 base from V and 5 from J, leaving 6 bases between them. Germline assignment: CDR1 LNHDA and CDR2 SQIVND (reference sequence). CDR3 length equals 12 residues. In DNA, the CDR3 is TGTGCCAGTAGTATAGGTACTAACGAGCAGTACTTC. Protein sequence: CASSIGTNEQYF. The variable domain in full, with the rest retrieved from reference TRBV19 and TRBJ2-7, is DGGITQSPKYLFRKEGQNVTLSCEQNLNHDAMYWYRQDPGQGLRLIYYSQIVNDFQKGDIAEGYSVSREKKESFPLTVTSAQKNPTAFYLCASSIGTNEQYFGPGTRLTVT.

This chain uses TRBV6-1 with TRBJ1-5; 11 bases fit TRBD1. In germline, CDR1 is MNHNS, CDR2 SASEGT. This CDR3 is 15 amino acids long. J lost 7 bases, V lost 4 bases, and 6 bases had no gene match. CDR3 sequence: CASSAGQGAGQPQHF. CDR3 nucleotides: TGTGCCAGCAGTGCCGGACAGGGGGCTGGCCAGCCCCAGCATTTT.

This rearrangement joins TRBV15 to TRBJ2-5; 8 bases are shared with TRBD1. The CDR3 spans 16 residues. V gave up 0 bases and J gave up 3 bases; unmatched junction bases: 6. Germline V gives CDR1 LNHNV, CDR2 YYDKDF (reference sequence). The CDR3 sequence is CATSREAGTGKETQYF. CDR3 sequence (DNA): TGTGCCACCAGCAGAGAGGCCGGGACAGGAAAAGAGACCCAGTACTTC. Variable domain in full (rest from reference TRBV15 and TRBJ2-5): DAMVIQNPRYQVTQFGKPVTLSCSQTLNHNVMYWYQQKSSQAPKLLFHYYDKDFNNEADTPDNFQSRRPNTSFCFLDIRSPGLGDTAMYLCATSREAGTGKETQYFGPGTRLLVL.

This chain connects TRBV12-2 to TRBJ2-7; TRBD1, the table's D call, lacks a check against the DNA. TRBV12-2 is a pseudogene segment. This CDR3 has 19 amino acids. The CDR3 loop reads CASRFHHRDNNLCSYEQYF. DNA for the CDR3: TGTGCAAGTCGCTTCCACCACCGGGACAATAACCTATGCTCCTACGAGCAGTACTTC.

Of note for this clone: The sample contains more than one DNA sequence encoding this CDR3. The chain recombines TRBV6-5 with TRBJ1-5; D is unclear. The germline V gene encodes CDR1 MNHEY and CDR2 SVGAGI. The CDR3 has 13 amino acids. Between the trimmed V and J ends, which lost 2 bases and 1 base, there was a span of 3 bases. The CDR3 loop is CASSYGSNQPQHF. In DNA, the CDR3 is TGTGCCAGCAGTTACGGCAGCAATCAGCCCCAGCATTTT.

Points on this clone: Relative to the germline gene, one junction end is altered; a read error may explain this. CDR3 nucleotides: TGTGCCAGCAACTTGGGACAGCAAGAGACCCAGTACTTC. Residues: CASNLGQQETQYF. This chain links TRBV5-6 with TRBJ2-5, with 7 bases that match TRBD1. The CDR3 is 13 amino acids. Per the germline V gene, CDR1 is SGHDT and CDR2 is YYEEEE. Combining the CDR3 with reference TRBV5-6 and TRBJ2-5 gives the whole variable domain DAGVTQSPTHLIKTRGQQVTLRCSPKSGHDTVSWYQQALGQGPQFIFQYYEEEERQRGNFPDRFSGHQFPNYSSELNVNALLLGDSALYLCASNLGQQETQYFGPGTRLLVL.

The chain carries TRBV27 and TRBJ2-7; D call uncertain. Deletions cut 4 bases from V and 3 bases from J, with 10 bases between. The V gene's germline CDR1 is MNHEY and CDR2 SMNVEV (reference sequence). The CDR3 has 13 amino acids. The CDR3 nucleotides are TGTGCCAGCAGTTCATATTGGGGCTACGAGCAGTACTTC. Amino acids: CASSSYWGYEQYF.

The V gene is TRBV27, the J gene TRBJ1-1, with D perhaps matching TRBD1 (5 bases). CDR1 and CDR2 (germline): MNHEY, SMNVEV (reference sequence). The CDR3 length is 14 residues. Trimming cost V 0 bases and J 4 bases, with 9 bases left between them. The CDR3: CASSLSAGGTEAFF. CDR3 DNA: TGTGCCAGCAGTTTATCGGCGGGGGGCACTGAAGCTTTCTTT.

V is TRBV29-1 and J is TRBJ2-7; TRBD1 agrees at 7 bases. Trimming cost V 8 bases and J 0 bases; bases outside gene matches: 7. The CDR3 totals 13 residues. Looked up from germline, CDR1 is SQVTM and CDR2 is ANQGSEA. Here the CDR3 DNA reads TGCAGCTGCGCGTGGGACAGCTCCTACGAGCAGTACTTC. Amino acid sequence: CSCAWDSSYEQYF.

This rearrangement joins TRBV5-1 to TRBJ2-7; a weak D match, TRBD2 (6 bases). Germline loops: CDR1 SGHRS, CDR2 YFSETQ. The V end was cut by 3 bases, the J end by 3 bases, with 13 bases between. The length of the CDR3 is 14 residues. The CDR3 spells CASSSSSGFYEQYF. In DNA, the CDR3 is TGCGCCAGCAGCTCGTCAAGCGGGTTCTACGAGCAGTACTTC.

The chain uses TRBV7-9 and TRBJ1-2; the match to TRBD1 covers 7 bases. The CDR3 consists of 17 residues. J gave up 0 bases and V 4 bases, and 11 bases lay outside the gene matches. The germline CDR1 and CDR2 sequences are SEHNR and FQNEAQ (reference sequence). As DNA, the CDR3 is TGTGCCAGCAGCTCCGACAGGGAGGGAGGTTCTAACTATGGCTACACCTTC. Its protein product is CASSSDREGGSNYGYTF.

Written as DNA, the CDR3 is TGTGCCAGCAGCCAACGGAGACCAGGGGCTCAGACAGATACGCAGTATTTT. Protein product: CASSQRRPGAQTDTQYF. The V call is TRBV5-5, the J call TRBJ2-3, with TRBD1 as a possible D gene (6 bases). This CDR3 comprises 17 residues. V lost 4 bases, J lost 3 bases, and 21 bases lay in between. In germline, CDR1 is SGHKS, CDR2 YYEKEE (reference sequence).